The 11 T cell receptor beta chains below all came from one sample that was sequenced in a study of blood T cell repertoires in COVID-19. The assay was immunoSEQ multiplex PCR, and TCRdb's table has in-frame clones only and misses some. The sample consists of about 100,000 clones, 91% of them appearing once. What was sequenced was peripheral blood. These receptors all stem from a man between 50 and 59 years old with active COVID-19.

The chain carries TRBV5-1 and TRBJ1-4, with D unresolved. From germline, CDR1 is SGHRS and CDR2 YFSETQ. V shed 0 bases and J shed 0 bases, with 9 bases lying between them. This CDR3 region has 16 residues. DNA of the CDR3: TGCGCCAGCAGCTTGGCAGGACTTGCAACTAATGAAAAACTGTTTTTT. Translating gives CASSLAGLATNEKLFF. Filled out from reference TRBV5-1 and TRBJ1-4, the complete variable domain reads KAGVTQTPRYLIKTRGQQVTLSCSPISGHRSVSWYQQTPGQGLQFLFEYFSETQRNKGNFPGRFSGRQFSNSRSEMNVSTLELGDSALYLCASSLAGLATNEKLFFGSGTQLSVL.

With regard to this clone: The same CDR3 can be traced to other DNA sequences in this sample. The V gene is TRBV11-2, the J gene TRBJ1-5, with 7 bases that match TRBD1. Germline V gene lookup returns CDR1 SGHAT and CDR2 FQNNGV. The CDR3 spans 15 residues. J was trimmed by 2 bases and V by 5 bases; bases with no gene match: 6. DNA for the CDR3: TGTGCCAGCAGCCTAGGGGGCGGGGGCAATCAGCCCCAGCATTTT. Translating gives CASSLGGGGNQPQHF.

This chain connects TRBV11-2 to TRBJ2-3, with 7 bases identical to TRBD2. Germline CDR1 reads SGHAT; CDR2 reads FQNNGV. V shed 7 bases, J shed 3 bases, and the junction held 10 bases outside the gene matches. This CDR3 is 15 amino acids long. CDR3 nucleotide sequence: TGTGCCAGCACCTCCTTGGCGGGGGATACAGATACGCAGTATTTT. As protein: CASTSLAGDTDTQYF.

The rearrangement uses TRBV9 and TRBJ2-2, with 10 bases aligning to TRBD1. Germline-derived CDR1 and CDR2 are SGDLS and YYNGEE. CDR3 length equals 16 residues. V was clipped by 0 bases and J by 8 bases; unmatched bases: 7. This chain's CDR3 is CASSVVGQGPTGELFF. The CDR3 DNA reads TGTGCCAGCAGCGTAGTGGGACAGGGGCCGACGGGGGAGCTGTTTTTT.

This clone was seen only once. The J gene is TRBJ2-3, the V gene TRBV5-1; 10 bases agree with TRBD2. This CDR3 has 17 residues. With 4 bases clipped from V and 0 bases from J, the junction kept 8 bases outside the gene matches. Germline V gives CDR1 SGHRS, CDR2 YFSETQ. CDR3 in amino acids: CASSLLAGRHSTDTQYF. The CDR3 nucleotides are TGCGCCAGCAGCCTACTAGCGGGGAGACATAGCACAGATACGCAGTATTTT.

The chain has TRBV5-1 and TRBJ2-5; the D gene is possibly TRBD1 (5 bases). V was trimmed by 4 bases and J by 5 bases, leaving 12 bases between them. CDR1 is SGHRS, CDR2 YFSETQ, per germline. The CDR3 contains 13 residues. The CDR3 sequence is CASSQGAFETQYF. The CDR3 DNA reads as TGCGCCAGCAGCCAGGGCGCCTTCGAGACCCAGTACTTC.

This clone was recorded once. The chain employs TRBV6-1 and TRBJ2-3, with D possibly TRBD2 on 6 matching bases. The CDR3 has 15 amino acids. Germline-derived CDR1 and CDR2 are MNHNS and SASEGT. V lost 3 bases and J lost 15, with 25 bases in between. The CDR3 nucleotides read TGTGCCAGCAGTGAGCTCTCAACGGGAGCCCCTGGGTTTTATTTT. Residues: CASSELSTGAPGFYF.

The J gene is TRBJ2-4, the V gene TRBV10-2, with 11 bases identical to TRBD1. J lost 8 bases, V lost 10 bases, and 7 bases had no gene match. This CDR3 contains 13 residues. The V gene's germline CDR1 is WSHSY and CDR2 SAAADI. Written as DNA, the CDR3 is TGCGCCACAGGACAGGGGGCGGGAGACATTCAGTACTTC. Amino acids: CATGQGAGDIQYF.

This chain connects TRBV15 to TRBJ2-5; 9 nucleotides agree with TRBD2. The CDR3 runs to 19 residues. V lost 0 bases, J lost 1 base, and 12 bases stayed unmatched. The V gene's germline CDR1 is LNHNV and CDR2 YYDKDF (reference sequence). The CDR3 here is CATSRDSIVLAGIQETQYF. In nucleotides, the CDR3 is TGTGCCACCAGCAGAGATTCTATTGTTCTAGCGGGAATCCAAGAGACCCAGTACTTC.

V is TRBV19 and J is TRBJ1-3; D is uncertain. V was cut by 7 bases and J by 0 bases, with 10 bases left in between. This CDR3 has 14 residues. Germline V gene lookup returns CDR1 LNHDA and CDR2 SQIVND (reference sequence). CDR3 sequence reads: CASKEFSSGNTIYF. CDR3 sequence (DNA): TGTGCCAGTAAAGAGTTCTCCTCTGGAAACACCATATATTTT.

The rearrangement joins TRBV2 to TRBJ1-6, with D unresolved. V was clipped by 3 bases and J by 11 bases, with 11 bases between them. The germline CDR1 and CDR2 sequences are SNHLY and FYNNEI. The CDR3 loop spans 13 amino acids. The CDR3: CASSDLALPPLHF. CDR3 nucleotides: TGTGCCAGCAGTGATCTAGCACTCCCACCCCTCCACTTT. Supplemented by reference TRBV2 and TRBJ1-6, the full variable domain reads EPEVTQTPSHQVTQMGQEVILRCVPISNHLYFYWYRQILGQKVEFLVSFYNNEISEKSEIFDDQFSVERPDGSNFTLKIRSTKLEDSAMYFCASSDLALPPLHFGNGTRLTVT.